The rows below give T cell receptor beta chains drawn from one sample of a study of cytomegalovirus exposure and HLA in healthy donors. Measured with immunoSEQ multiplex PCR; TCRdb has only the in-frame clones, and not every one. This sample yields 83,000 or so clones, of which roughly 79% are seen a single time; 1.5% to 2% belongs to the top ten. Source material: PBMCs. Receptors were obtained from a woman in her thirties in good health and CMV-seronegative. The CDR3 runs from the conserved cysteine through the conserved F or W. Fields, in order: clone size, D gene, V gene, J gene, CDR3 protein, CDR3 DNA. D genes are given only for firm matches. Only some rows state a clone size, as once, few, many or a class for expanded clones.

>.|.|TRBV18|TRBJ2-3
CASSPPGLGGTDTQYF
TGTGCCAGCTCACCGCCGGGTCTCGGGGGCACAGATACGCAGTATTTT
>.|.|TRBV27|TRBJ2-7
CASSPTSLGYEQYF
TGTGCCAGCAGTCCGACTAGTTTGGGGTACGAGCAGTACTTC
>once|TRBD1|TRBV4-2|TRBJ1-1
CASSPQAGTAATEAFF
TGTGCCAGCAGCCCCCAAGCCGGGACAGCGGCCACTGAAGCTTTCTTT
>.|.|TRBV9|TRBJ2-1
CASSVNDFQNSGNEQFF
TGTGCCAGCAGCGTTAACGACTTCCAAAACTCGGGGAATGAGCAGTTCTTC
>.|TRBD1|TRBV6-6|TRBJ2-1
CASSYSGQGTEQFF
TGTGCCAGCAGTTACTCGGGACAGGGTACTGAGCAGTTCTTC
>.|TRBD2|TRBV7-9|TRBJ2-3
CASSAGLAGTDTQYF
TGTGCCAGCAGCGCGGGACTAGCCGGTACAGATACGCAGTATTTT
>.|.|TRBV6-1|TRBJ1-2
CASRGHVDDGYTF
TGTGCCAGCAGAGGACATGTCGACGATGGCTACACCTTC
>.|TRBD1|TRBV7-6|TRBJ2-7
CASSLGDSHPYEQYF
TGTGCCAGCAGCTTAGGGGACAGTCACCCCTACGAGCAGTACTTC
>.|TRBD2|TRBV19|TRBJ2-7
CASSIAASGSSYEQYF
TGTGCCAGTAGTATAGCGGCTAGCGGGAGCTCCTACGAGCAGTACTTC
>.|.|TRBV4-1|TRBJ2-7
CASSQGGQAGIYEQYF
TGCGCCAGCAGCCAAGGGGGGCAGGCAGGGATTTACGAGCAGTACTTC
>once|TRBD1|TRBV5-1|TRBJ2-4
CASSSPSHLLGPGQGIRAKNTQYF
TGCGCCAGCAGCTCCCCATCTCACCTCCTCGGCCCCGGACAGGGGATCAGGGCCAAAAACACTCAGTACTTC
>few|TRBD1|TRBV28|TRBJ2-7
CASSSRQGIWYF
TGTGCCAGCAGTTCTAGACAGGGAATCTGGTACTTC
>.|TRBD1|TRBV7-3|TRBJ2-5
CASSLGTGGEQYF
TGTGCCAGCAGCTTAGGGACAGGTGGGGAGCAGTACTTC
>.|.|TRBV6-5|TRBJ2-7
CASRAGYEQYF
TGTGCCAGCAGGGCAGGGTACGAGCAGTACTTC
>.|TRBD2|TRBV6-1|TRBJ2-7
CAIGLAETYEQYF
TGTGCCATCGGACTAGCGGAGACCTACGAGCAGTACTTC
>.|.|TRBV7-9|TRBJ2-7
CASSLVGGDYEQYF
TGTGCCAGCAGCTTAGTTGGAGGGGACTACGAGCAGTACTTC
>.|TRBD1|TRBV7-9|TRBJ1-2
CASSSLATGSIYGYTF
TGTGCCAGCAGCTCCTTGGCGACAGGGAGCATCTATGGCTACACCTTC
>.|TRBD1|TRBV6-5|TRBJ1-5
CASSSTQGAYPQHF
TGTGCCAGCAGTTCCACCCAGGGGGCGTATCCCCAGCATTTT
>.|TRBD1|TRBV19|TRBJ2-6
CASSIRTGTGANVLTF
TGTGCCAGTAGTATTCGGACAGGGACCGGGGCCAACGTCCTGACTTTC
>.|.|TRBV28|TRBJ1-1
CASTSPGQGLEAFF
TGTGCCAGCACCTCCCCCGGCCAGGGATTAGAGGCTTTCTTT
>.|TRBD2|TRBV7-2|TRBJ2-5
CASSLAIYGLAGEEQYF
TGTGCCAGCAGCTTAGCGATTTATGGACTAGCGGGAGAAGAGCAGTACTTC
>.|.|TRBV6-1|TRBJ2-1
CASSEDRVLYNEQFF
TGTGCCAGCAGTGAAGACAGGGTTCTCTACAATGAGCAGTTCTTC
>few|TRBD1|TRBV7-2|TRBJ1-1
CASSSRTGAYTEAFF
TGTGCCAGCAGCTCACGGACAGGGGCCTACACTGAAGCTTTCTTT
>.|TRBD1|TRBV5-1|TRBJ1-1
CASSLPGQGWDTEAFF
TGCGCCAGCAGCTTGCCGGGACAGGGATGGGACACTGAAGCTTTCTTT
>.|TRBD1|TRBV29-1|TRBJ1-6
CSVGTGLPSSPLHF
TGCAGCGTGGGGACAGGGTTGCCATCTTCACCCCTCCACTTT
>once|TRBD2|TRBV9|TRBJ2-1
CASSVELAGFNEQFF
TGTGCCAGCAGCGTAGAGTTAGCGGGCTTCAATGAGCAGTTCTTC
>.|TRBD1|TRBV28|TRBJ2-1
CASSRTGSSYNEQFF
TGTGCCAGCAGTCGGACAGGCTCTTCCTACAATGAGCAGTTCTTC
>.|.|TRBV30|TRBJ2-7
CAWKGNGAEQYF
TGTGCCTGGAAAGGCAATGGGGCCGAGCAGTACTTC
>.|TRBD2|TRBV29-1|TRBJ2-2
CSVDPSGGNTGELFF
TGCAGCGTTGACCCTAGCGGGGGGAACACCGGGGAGCTGTTTTTT
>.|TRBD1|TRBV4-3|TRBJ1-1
CASSRTTGANTEAFF
TGCGCCAGCAGCCGCACGACAGGGGCGAACACTGAAGCTTTCTTT
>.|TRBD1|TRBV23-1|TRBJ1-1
CASSQRQGAPDTEAFF
TGCGCCAGCAGTCAACGACAGGGGGCGCCGGACACTGAAGCTTTCTTT
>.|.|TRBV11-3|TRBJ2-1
CASSSVADNEQFF
TGTGCCAGCAGCTCTGTAGCGGACAATGAGCAGTTCTTC
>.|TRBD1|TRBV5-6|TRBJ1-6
CASSSETGGVGNNSPLHF
TGTGCCAGCAGCTCCGAGACAGGGGGCGTTGGAAATAATTCACCCCTCCACTTT
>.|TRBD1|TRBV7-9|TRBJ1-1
CSSGTGNPQNTEAFF
TGTTCCAGCGGGACAGGGAACCCTCAGAACACTGAAGCTTTCTTT
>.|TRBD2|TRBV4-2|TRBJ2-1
CASSQGAGAPYNEQFF
TGTGCCAGCAGCCAAGGGGCGGGAGCCCCCTACAATGAGCAGTTCTTC
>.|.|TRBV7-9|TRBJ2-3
CASSLAATDTQYF
TGTGCCAGCAGCTTAGCGGCCACAGATACGCAGTATTTT
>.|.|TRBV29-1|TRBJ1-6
CSVRADSPLSPLHF
TGCAGCGTCCGGGCGGACAGCCCTCTTTCACCCCTCCACTTT
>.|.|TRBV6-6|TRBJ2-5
CASSYSDTGSTQYF
TGTGCCAGCAGTTACTCGGACACTGGATCGACCCAGTACTTC
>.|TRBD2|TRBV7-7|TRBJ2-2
CASSPNLAGGELFF
TGTGCTAGCAGCCCCAATCTAGCGGGCGGGGAGCTGTTTTTT
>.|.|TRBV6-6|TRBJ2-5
CASSSISETQYF
TGTGCCAGCAGTAGCATTTCGGAGACCCAGTACTTC
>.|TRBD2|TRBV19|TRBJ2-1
CASSIKNVAGVGEQFF
TGTGCCAGTAGTATAAAGAACGTAGCGGGAGTAGGGGAGCAGTTCTTC
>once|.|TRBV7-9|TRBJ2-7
CASSLTRDEQYF
TGTGCCAGCAGCTTAACCCGGGACGAGCAGTACTTC
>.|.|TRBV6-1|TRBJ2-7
CASSPDRTSYEQYF
TGTGCCAGCAGTCCTGACAGGACATCCTACGAGCAGTACTTC
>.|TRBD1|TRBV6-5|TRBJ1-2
CASSRRDRGYGYTF
TGTGCCAGCAGTAGACGGGACAGGGGCTATGGCTACACCTTC
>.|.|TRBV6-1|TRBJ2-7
CASSEPFQGSYEQYF
TGTGCCAGCAGTGAACCCTTTCAGGGCTCCTACGAGCAGTACTTC
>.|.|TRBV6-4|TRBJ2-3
CASSDAGGTDTQYF
TGTGCCAGCAGTGACGCAGGGGGCACAGATACGCAGTATTTT
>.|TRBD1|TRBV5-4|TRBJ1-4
CASSLPQGGNEKLFF
TGTGCCAGCAGCTTACCACAGGGGGGAAATGAAAAACTGTTTTTT
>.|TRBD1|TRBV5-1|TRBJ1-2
CASSLATGARTGYGYTF
TGCGCCAGCAGCTTGGCGACAGGGGCTCGTACGGGCTATGGCTACACCTTC
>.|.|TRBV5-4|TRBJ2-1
CAGGYNEQFF
TGTGCCGGGGGGTATAATGAGCAGTTCTTC
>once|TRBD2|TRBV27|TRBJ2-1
CASSTRTSGRDWNEQFF
TGTGCCAGCAGTACACGGACTAGCGGGAGAGACTGGAATGAGCAGTTCTTC
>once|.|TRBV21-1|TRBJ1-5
CASSKGRDQRNQPQHF
TGTGCCAGCAGCAAAGGGAGGGACCAGAGGAATCAGCCCCAGCATTTT
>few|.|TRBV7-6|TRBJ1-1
CASSLARDSPAAFF
TGTGCCAGCAGCTTAGCGCGTGACTCCCCGGCAGCTTTCTTT
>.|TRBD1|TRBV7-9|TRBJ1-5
CSSSMGTGRVSYQPQHF
TGTTCCAGCAGTATGGGGACAGGGAGGGTCTCCTATCAGCCCCAGCATTTT
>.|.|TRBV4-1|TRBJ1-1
CASSQAGTEAFF
TGCGCCAGCAGCCAGGCGGGCACTGAAGCTTTCTTT
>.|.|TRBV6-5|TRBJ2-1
CASTRPGGRGEQFF
TGTGCCAGCACCCGACCGGGAGGCAGGGGTGAGCAGTTCTTC